This TCR beta chain was recorded in a study of cytomegalovirus exposure and HLA in healthy donors. TCRdb's table, derived via immunoSEQ multiplex PCR, lists solely in-frame clones and lacks some. The table has 250,000 to 400,000 clones, roughly 88% seen once. A word on this clone: The antigen is not known. The junction shows a germline mismatch at one end, possibly a read error.

Study results and limitations: The authors enumerated some 160 TCR beta chains as linked to cytomegalovirus. Whilst most TCR sequences proved rare, a subset of public TCRs occurred across many donors. Specificity of three CMV-associated chains for CMV antigens was verified in vitro.

Separate from the roughly 610-subject first cohort, the roughly 120-subject validation cohort was the one that the donors belonged to. CDR3 length: 18 amino acids. Germline CDR1 reads SGHAT; CDR2 reads FQNNGV. The material sequenced was PBMCs. This sequence joins TRBV11-2 and TRBJ1-3, with D possibly being TRBD1 (6 bases). This sequence originates from a young man in good health and CMV-seronegative. The CDR3 region is CASTLRGGLSSSGNTIYF. The CDR3 DNA is TGTGCCAGCACCTTAAGGGGGGGGCTCTCCTCCTCTGGAAACACCATATATTTT.